Following are 7 T cell receptor beta chains from one sample sequenced in a study of T-cell reconstitution after alpha-beta-depleted transplantation in children. For TCRbeta, the library was prepared with unique molecular identifiers. MiXCR was run by TCRdb on the PCR reads, yielding one entry per CDR3 protein. Among around 440,000 distinct CDR3 sequences, about 10% were seen once, and the ten largest hold just over 2%. The sample was PBMCs, taken before TCRalphabeta/CD19-depleted stem cell transplant. The receptors come from a child aged 2-15 years with inherited bone marrow failure, due to receive a stem cell transplant.

At least ten counts were recorded for this clonotype. This chain connects TRBV10-3 to TRBJ2-3; a possible D gene is TRBD2 (5 bases). Germline values: CDR1 ENHRY, CDR2 SYGVKD. With 3 bases removed from V and 0 bases from J, the gap between germline ends came to 13 bases. The CDR3 is 16 residues long. The CDR3 sequence is CAISDVKRGSTDTQYF. The CDR3 DNA reads as TGTGCCATCAGTGACGTCAAGCGAGGGAGCACAGATACGCAGTATTTT.

This clonotype was counted many times. The rearrangement links TRBV28 to TRBJ2-2; D might be TRBD1 or TRBD2, each matching 6 bases. Trimming removed 6 bases at V and 5 bases at J, with 13 bases between. The germline V gene encodes CDR1 MDHEN and CDR2 SYDVKM. This CDR3 has 14 residues. The CDR3 nucleotides are TGTGCCAGCAGGCCTACAGGGAGGACCGGGGAGCTGTTTTTT. Its translation: CASRPTGRTGELFF.

The rearrangement uses TRBV5-1 and TRBJ2-2; D might be TRBD2 (5 bases). V was trimmed by 3 bases and J by 4 bases, leaving 10 bases between them. The germline gives CDR1 SGHRS, CDR2 YFSETQ. There are 14 residues in the CDR3. The CDR3 DNA reads TGCGCCAGCAGCTCGACTACCGTCACCGGGGAGCTGTTTTTT. Amino acid sequence: CASSSTTVTGELFF.

This clonotype was seen many times. This sequence joins TRBV4-2 and TRBJ2-7; no reliable D call. Germline lookup yields CDR1 LGHNA and CDR2 YNFKEQ. The CDR3 consists of 14 residues. Trimming left V 1 base short and J 0 bases short, with 7 bases between. The CDR3: CASSQVWSSYEQYF. CDR3 DNA sequence: TGTGCCAGCAGCCAAGTCTGGAGCTCCTACGAGCAGTACTTC.

Many counts were recorded for this clonotype. Here the CDR3 reads CASAGLAGTYNEQFF. CDR3 coding DNA: TGTGCCAGCGCTGGACTAGCGGGAACCTACAATGAGCAGTTCTTC. The V and J genes are TRBV10-3 and TRBJ2-1; 12 positions match TRBD2. Per the germline V gene, CDR1 is ENHRY and CDR2 is SYGVKD. V shed 10 bases and J 2 bases; nucleotides not matched to a gene: 6. The CDR3 runs to 15 residues.

V is TRBV6-4 and J is TRBJ1-1; D possibly corresponds to TRBD1 (5 bases). The CDR3 sequence is 14 residues long. Per the germline V gene, CDR1 is MRHNA and CDR2 is SNTAGT. Trimming shortened V by 10 bases and J by 5 bases, and 20 bases separated the two germline ends. Here the CDR3 reads CAISEGRGRTEAFF. For the CDR3, the DNA is TGTGCCATCTCTGAAGGGAGGGGTAGGACTGAAGCTTTCTTT.

This clonotype was counted ten times or more. CDR3 nucleotides: TGCGCCAGCAGCCAAGAATTGACAGGTCCCCTCTACACCTTC. Residues: CASSQELTGPLYTF. The chain uses TRBV4-1 and TRBJ1-2; TRBD1 is a possible D gene (6 bases). This CDR3 has 14 amino acids. The V gene's germline CDR1 is MGHRA and CDR2 YSYEKL. V shed 0 bases and J shed 10 bases, with 15 bases lying between them.